The 13 T cell receptor beta chains in this list originate from one sample, sequenced in a study of CDR3 diversity in severe acne. One entry per CDR3 protein results from TCRdb running MiXCR on the PCR reads. This sample has around 83,000 distinct CDR3 sequences, with approximately 49% found just once. The sample comprised blood. The receptors originated from a male donor with severe acne vulgaris.

The chain recombines TRBV6-2 or TRBV6-3 with TRBJ2-3; maybe TRBD2 (6 bases). This CDR3 has 15 amino acids. CDR1 is MNHEY, CDR2 SVGEGT, per germline. Deletions cut 7 bases from V and 1 base from J, with 15 bases between. CDR3 amino acids: CASNFGGIGTDTQYF. In DNA, the CDR3 is TGTGCCAGCAATTTCGGCGGGATAGGCACAGATACGCAGTATTTT.

This clonotype was detected only a few times. The chain recombines TRBV19 with TRBJ2-7, with a possible D match to TRBD2 (6 bases). With 3 bases removed from V and 0 bases from J, the gap between germline ends came to 6 bases. This CDR3 has 13 residues. Per the germline V gene, CDR1 is LNHDA and CDR2 is SQIVND (reference sequence). Here the CDR3 DNA reads TGTGCCAGTAGTATGACTAGCTCCTACGAGCAGTACTTC. Amino acids: CASSMTSSYEQYF. Using reference TRBV19 and TRBJ2-7 for the parts outside the CDR3, the full variable domain is DGGITQSPKYLFRKEGQNVTLSCEQNLNHDAMYWYRQDPGQGLRLIYYSQIVNDFQKGDIAEGYSVSREKKESFPLTVTSAQKNPTAFYLCASSMTSSYEQYFGPGTRLTVT.

This chain connects TRBV6-6 to TRBJ2-1; tentative D call: TRBD2 (5 bases). The CDR3 contains 15 residues. Trimming pared 8 bases from V and 1 base from J, leaving 15 bases between. Germline V gives CDR1 MNHNY, CDR2 SVGAGI (reference sequence). CDR3 region: CASSPPAGSYNEQFF. The DNA for the CDR3 is TGTGCCAGCTCACCACCGGCGGGTTCCTACAATGAGCAGTTCTTC.

In its sample, this clonotype was seen a few times. This chain links TRBV20-1 with TRBJ2-7; 9 nucleotides line up with TRBD1. CDR1 and CDR2 (germline): DFQATT, SNEGSKA (reference sequence). V shed 5 bases and J 2 bases; nucleotides not matched to a gene: 13. The CDR3 runs 16 residues. The CDR3 spells CSAGDRESSGAYEQYF. As DNA, the CDR3 is TGCAGTGCTGGGGACAGGGAGTCGAGTGGGGCCTACGAGCAGTACTTC.

V is TRBV20-1 and J is TRBJ2-1; the match to TRBD1 covers 8 bases. This CDR3 spans 13 amino acids. After removal of 3 bases from V and 9 bases from J, the junction contained 7 bases not matched to a gene. Germline CDR1 DFQATT, CDR2 SNEGSKA (reference sequence). CDR3 coding DNA: TGCAGTGCTAGCGGGCAGGGGGCGATTGAGCAGTTCTTC. Protein sequence: CSASGQGAIEQFF.

The sample holds many counts of this clonotype. This chain connects TRBV7-9 to TRBJ2-7; D is undetermined. V was cut by 3 bases and J by 6 bases, with 9 bases left in between. The CDR3 is 12 residues long. The V gene's germline CDR1 is SEHNR and CDR2 FQNEAQ (reference sequence). The CDR3 coding sequence is TGTGCCAGCAGCTTGGGGAAAGGCGAGCAGTACTTC. Protein product: CASSLGKGEQYF.

At least ten counts were recorded for this clonotype. The CDR3 loop is CASSLSTESSYEQYF. CDR3 in DNA: TGTGCCAGCAGCTTGAGTACAGAAAGCTCCTACGAGCAGTACTTC. The chain is built from TRBV7-2 and TRBJ2-7; D is unresolved. V was clipped by 3 bases and J by 0 bases, with 12 bases between them. Looked up from germline, CDR1 is SGHTA and CDR2 is FQGNSA. There are 15 residues in the CDR3.

To note about this clonotype: The CDR3 ends on some other residue instead of the conserved phenylalanine or tryptophan, so this is likely a read error. V usage is TRBV4-2 and J usage is TRBJ2-1; D remains unclear. V lost 2 bases and J 9 bases, leaving 5 bases between the germline ends. This CDR3 is 11 amino acids long. Germline V gene sequence: CDR1 LGHNA, CDR2 YNFKEQ. CDR3 in amino acids: CASSQWFEQFL. The CDR3 bases are TGTGCCAGCAGCCAATGGTTTGAGCAGTTCCTC.

This clonotype was seen only a few times. The rearrangement joins TRBV2 to TRBJ2-7; 16 bases are a match to TRBD2. The V gene's germline CDR1 is SNHLY and CDR2 FYNNEI. Germline trimming cut 9 bases from V and 2 bases from J; bases unmatched to any gene: 10. The length of the CDR3 is 17 residues. CDR3 sequence: CARRKGTSGRDTYEQYF. CDR3 bases: TGTGCCAGACGGAAAGGGACTAGCGGGAGGGATACCTACGAGCAGTACTTC.

The chain combines TRBV7-2 with TRBJ2-7; maybe TRBD2 (5 bases). CDR3 length: 14 residues. Germline CDR1 SGHTA, CDR2 FQGNSA. V was cut by 1 base and J by 2 bases, with 9 bases left in between. The CDR3, as DNA: TGTGCCAGCAGCTTAGAGGGAGCCGCCTACGAGCAGTACTTC. Protein: CASSLEGAAYEQYF.

The chain recombines TRBV5-4 with TRBJ2-7, with D unresolved. The germline V gene encodes CDR1 SGHNT and CDR2 YYREEE (reference sequence). The CDR3 totals 13 residues. V was trimmed by 3 bases and J by 3 bases, leaving 10 bases between them. CDR3 residues: CASSSFSGYEQYF. For the CDR3, the DNA is TGTGCCAGCAGCTCCTTTTCTGGCTACGAGCAGTACTTC.

This chain links TRBV7-2 with TRBJ2-5; D possibly corresponds to TRBD2 (5 bases). The V gene's germline CDR1 is SGHTA and CDR2 FQGNSA. The V and J ends lost 1 base and 5 bases respectively, with 11 bases between them. This CDR3 spans 14 amino acids. CDR3 amino acids: CASSLVATRETQYF. The CDR3 nucleotides read TGTGCCAGCAGCTTAGTAGCGACCCGCGAGACCCAGTACTTC.

The chain links TRBV2 to TRBJ2-7; D remains unclear. The CDR3 runs 12 residues. Germline CDR1 is SNHLY and CDR2 is FYNNEI. V was clipped by 4 bases and J by 3 bases, with 7 bases between them. The CDR3 here is CASSGRFYEQYF. CDR3 coding DNA: TGTGCCAGCAGTGGTAGATTCTACGAGCAGTACTTC.